What follows describes a single TCR beta chain. What it binds is unknown. This CDR3 comprises 19 residues. Germline V CDR1 and CDR2: WSHSY, SAAADI. V shed 5 bases and J 0 bases; nucleotides not matched to a gene: 6. This sample was taken from a study of Ad26.COV2.S vaccination and SARS-CoV-2 variants. Study findings and constraints: The breadth of spike-specific CD8+ and CD4+ T cell responses after vaccination was reportedly substantial.

Data came from immunoSEQ multiplex PCR; TCRdb stores just in-frame clones and leaves some out. The sample records approximately 300,000 clones, 86% being singletons. The treatment: roughly 20 received Ad26.COV2.S at low or high dose, single or two shots; about 5 received placebo; per-sample allocation not given. Following the first vaccine or placebo injection, samples were taken on day 63. This receptor was taken from a person between 18 and 59 years old who received the Ad26.COV2.S COVID-19 vaccine or a placebo. The rearrangement joins TRBV10-2 to TRBJ2-2, with TRBD2 matching over 16 bases. This specimen was peripheral blood, taken in a trial of Ad26.COV2.S vaccine versus placebo. CDR3 DNA sequence: TGCGCCAGCAGTAGGGGACTAGCGGGGGGGACCGCGAACACCGGGGAGCTGTTTTTT. Translation: CASSRGLAGGTANTGELFF.